This T cell receptor (beta chain) appears in the sequencing data of a study of blood T cell repertoires in COVID-19. Study background: T cells, B-cell-depleted T cells, or PBMCs supplied cDNA or gDNA.

This clone is a singleton in its sample. Profiling relied on immunoSEQ multiplex PCR, and the TCRdb table lists in-frame clones only, not all of them. The repertoire includes fewer than 350,000 clones, about 83% of them detected once, and 6% to 7% sits in the top ten. Recruitment covered about 25 US areas and drew participants whose ages spanned roughly 18 to 100 years. Symptom resolution, clearance, or two negative PCRs marked the recovered donors of Cohort 3. The CDR3 is made up of 12 amino acids. The germline V gene encodes CDR1 SQVTM and CDR2 ANQGSEA. The sample comprised PBMCs or T cells enriched from blood (not recorded which). The V gene is TRBV29-1, the J gene TRBJ2-3; a possible D gene is TRBD2 (6 bases). The source of this sequence is a woman aged 35 to 49 who had recovered from COVID-19. CDR3 loop: CSGRDHSDTQYF. DNA of the CDR3: TGCAGTGGGCGGGACCATTCAGATACGCAGTATTTT.